The source of this T cell receptor beta chain is a study of control samples from healthy donors and cancer patients. Produced via immunoSEQ multiplex PCR; TCRdb's table is partial and in-frame only. The sample shows some 82,000 clones, more than 65% of them seen only once. CDR1 and CDR2 (germline): SGHTA, FQGNSA. Germline trimming cut 3 bases from V and 2 bases from J; bases unmatched to any gene: 3. CDR3 length: 15 amino acids. The clonotype originates from a man aged 55 to 70 with head and neck cancer. The V call is TRBV7-2, the J call TRBJ1-2; 10 nucleotides align to TRBD1. Specimen: PBMCs. CDR3: CASSFGTGVNYGYTF. CDR3 coding DNA: TGTGCCAGCAGCTTCGGGACAGGGGTAAACTATGGCTACACCTTC.